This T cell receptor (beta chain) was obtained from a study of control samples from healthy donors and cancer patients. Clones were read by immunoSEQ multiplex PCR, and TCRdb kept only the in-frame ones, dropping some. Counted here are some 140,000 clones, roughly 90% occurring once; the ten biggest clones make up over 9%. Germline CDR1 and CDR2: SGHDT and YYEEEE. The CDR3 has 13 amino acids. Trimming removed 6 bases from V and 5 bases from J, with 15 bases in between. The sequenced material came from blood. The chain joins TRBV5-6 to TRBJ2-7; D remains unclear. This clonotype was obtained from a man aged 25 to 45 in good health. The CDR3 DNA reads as TGTGCCAGCAAGAGCAGTGTGGGCCACGAGCAGTACTTC. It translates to CASKSSVGHEQYF.